Listed below are T cell receptor beta chains from one sample, sequenced in a study of human T cells and chemical hapten exposure. TCRdb reprocessed the RACE reads with MiXCR, giving one entry per CDR3 protein. The sample lists under 75,000 distinct CDR3 sequences; around 10% were seen once. This specimen consisted of whole blood, obtained in connection with sensitization to the hapten diphenylcyclopropenone (DPC). All receptors derive from a woman in her forties or fifties with alopecia areata. Some clones in this sample may be carry-over from other donors' samples. Each CDR3 is given with its conserved first and last residue.

len,v_gene,CDR3aa
12,TRBV20-1,CSASGSGDEQYF
14,TRBV7-9,CASSFTRERAEQFF
11,TRBV29-1,CSALGGGAQYF
13,TRBV3-1,CASSHPGGSPLHF
17,TRBV24-1,CATSDSPGQGNTGELFF
13,TRBV29-1,CSVAGQGNTEAFF
15,TRBV2,CASRPLGGTLIKAFF
13,TRBV20-1,CSARTGPSYEQYF
13,TRBV3-1,CASSQRDNEKLFF
14,TRBV10-3,CALSSEKHSDTQYF
14,TRBV3-1,CASSLGQTNYGYTF
11,TRBV20-1,CSAPGSHEQYF
13,TRBV20-1,CSAADPTLLGQYF
16,TRBV3-1,CASSGRVLGTQETQYF
14,TRBV27,CASSSSGSKETQYF
14,TRBV9,CASSVSRSRTEAFF
16,TRBV7-8,CASSLKGTSGRNTQYF
16,TRBV21-1,CASSKALWSSYNEQFF
13,TRBV7-9,CASRAVRRDEAFF
16,TRBV4-2,CASSQAVPINNEKLFF
17,TRBV6-8,CASTAAEGEVSNQPQHF
14,TRBV7-2,CASSLSNLQETQYF
14,TRBV7-2,CASSPRTGLAEQFF
11,TRBV28,CASSTPYGYTF
16,TRBV5-1,CASSLVLRSSTDTQYF
10,TRBV12-3/TRBV12-4,CASSFEGYTF
13,TRBV7-9,CATGYSGANVLTF
14,TRBV28,CASSFGYSTDTQYF
17,TRBV4-3,CASSQESGGSYNSPLHF
14,TRBV7-2,CASSLTSSNYGYTF
20,TRBV4-3,CASSQQNIGSGRGRTGELFF
14,TRBV12-3/TRBV12-4,CASSLSNSNQPQHF
15,TRBV27,CASSLNTGPPYEQYF